The rows below give T cell receptor beta chains drawn from one sample of a study of control samples from healthy donors and cancer patients. Using immunoSEQ multiplex PCR, the repertoire was profiled, and TCRdb retains in-frame clones only, with some absent. The sample yields over 200,000 clones, approximately 80% seen once. Sample: PBMCs. The receptors stem from a woman aged 55-75 years with lung cancer. Each CDR3 is given with its conserved first and last residue. Each record gives: V gene, J gene, D gene, clone size, CDR3 protein, CDR3 DNA. A D gene is named only where the DNA matches it firmly. Size values are once, few and many counts, or a class for expanded clones, and some rows have none.

>TRBV11-3|TRBJ2-1|NA|NA
CASSPGGRRNEQFF
TGTGCCAGCAGCCCCGGGGGACGGAGGAATGAGCAGTTCTTC
>TRBV28|TRBJ1-2|TRBD1|NA
CASRETGTGDYGYTF
TGTGCCAGCAGAGAAACCGGGACAGGGGACTATGGCTACACCTTC
>TRBV19|TRBJ2-7|TRBD2|NA
CASSPPEGAAGVWHEQYF
TGTGCCAGTAGTCCCCCCGAGGGAGCAGCGGGAGTTTGGCACGAGCAGTACTTC
>TRBV19|TRBJ1-1|TRBD1|NA
CASILRGQGAYTEAFF
TGTGCCAGTATCCTAAGGGGCCAGGGGGCTTACACTGAAGCTTTCTTT
>TRBV9|TRBJ1-1|NA|once
CASSVQTGMNTEAFF
TGTGCCAGCAGCGTGCAAACGGGGATGAACACTGAAGCTTTCTTT
>TRBV15|TRBJ2-5|TRBD1|NA
CATSRKTGVQETQYF
TGTGCCACCAGCAGGAAAACAGGGGTACAAGAGACCCAGTACTTC
>TRBV6-5|TRBJ1-1|TRBD1|NA
CASSYLPGQGETEAFF
TGTGCCAGCAGTTACTTACCCGGGCAGGGGGAAACTGAAGCTTTCTTT
>TRBV5-1|TRBJ1-6|TRBD1|NA
CASTPTGSSYNSPLHF
TGCGCCAGCACCCCGACAGGGAGCTCCTATAATTCACCCCTCCACTTT
>TRBV5-4|TRBJ2-5|NA|NA
CASSLRRGAGETQYF
TGTGCCAGCAGCTTACGGCGCGGGGCCGGGGAGACCCAGTACTTC
>TRBV2|TRBJ1-1|NA|few
CASRLRTGHTEAFF
TGTGCCAGCAGATTACGGACGGGTCACACTGAAGCTTTCTTT
>TRBV28|TRBJ1-2|NA|few
CASSLARDNGYTF
TGTGCCAGCAGTTTAGCTCGAGACAATGGCTACACCTTC
>TRBV5-4|TRBJ1-1|TRBD1|NA
CASSLTGANTEAFF
TGTGCCAGCAGCTTGACAGGGGCGAACACTGAAGCTTTCTTT
>TRBV9|TRBJ1-3|NA|NA
CASSVGGESSGNTIYF
TGTGCCAGCAGCGTAGGTGGGGAGAGCTCTGGAAACACCATATATTTT
>TRBV3-1/TRBV3-2|TRBJ1-4|NA|NA
CASSQGRHGRKLFF
TGTGCCAGCAGCCAAGGGAGACACGGAAGAAAACTGTTTTTT
>TRBV18|TRBJ2-7|TRBD1|NA
CASSPPAGGSYEQYF
TGTGCCAGCTCACCACCGGCAGGGGGATCCTACGAGCAGTACTTC
>TRBV3-1/TRBV3-2|TRBJ2-3|TRBD2|NA
CASSQGLAGGLANTDTQYF
TGTGCCAGCAGCCAAGGACTAGCGGGGGGGTTAGCGAACACAGATACGCAGTATTTT